The 27 T cell receptor beta chains given below trace back to one sample, sequenced in a study of STAT5B mutations in CD4+ large granular lymphocyte leukemia. The table came from immunoSEQ multiplex PCR; TCRdb's copy has only in-frame clones and leaves some out. This table holds several thousand clones, over 60% found once. Input material: PBMCs. These receptors all stem from a woman aged 60-75 years with CD4+ T-cell large granular lymphocyte leukemia.

V usage is TRBV5-6 and J usage is TRBJ2-7, with D perhaps TRBD1 or TRBD2 (5 bases each). The germline gives CDR1 SGHDT, CDR2 YYEEEE. CDR3 length: 14 residues. The V gene lost 4 bases and the J gene lost 4 bases, with 15 bases spanning the gap. The CDR3 region is CASSVGTATYEQYF. The CDR3 nucleotides read TGTGCCAGCAGCGTGGGGACCGCGACTTACGAGCAGTACTTC.

This rearrangement joins TRBV4-1 to TRBJ2-7, with TRBD1 as a possible D gene (6 bases). V lost 0 bases and J lost 4, with 13 bases in between. Germline values: CDR1 MGHRA, CDR2 YSYEKL. The CDR3 consists of 15 residues. The CDR3 protein is CASSQDKGRGYEQYF. CDR3 bases: TGCGCCAGCAGCCAAGATAAGGGCAGGGGTTACGAGCAGTACTTC.

The chain recombines TRBV4-1 with TRBJ2-1; possibly TRBD1 for D (6 bases). Germline CDR1 is MGHRA and CDR2 is YSYEKL. V dropped 4 bases and J dropped 1 base, with 14 bases sitting between them. The CDR3 is made up of 16 amino acids. CDR3 sequence (DNA): TGCGCCAGCAGCCTAGGACAAGGGGGTTCCTACAATGAGCAGTTCTTC. Translated, it gives CASSLGQGGSYNEQFF.

The chain couples TRBV25-1 to TRBJ1-2; D is possibly TRBD1 (5 bases). The CDR3 loop spans 15 amino acids. Germline V gene data show CDR1 as MGHDK and CDR2 as SYGVNS. Deletions cut 4 bases from V and 0 bases from J, with 12 bases between. CDR3 in DNA: TGTGCCAGCAGTGTGCAGGGTTCGTCTAACTATGGCTACACCTTC. This sequence encodes CASSVQGSSNYGYTF.

The chain has TRBV11-2 and TRBJ1-2; D gene uncertain. V dropped 5 bases and J dropped 7 bases, with 14 bases sitting between them. Germline CDR1 SGHAT, CDR2 FQNNGV. The length of the CDR3 is 13 residues. In DNA, the CDR3 is TGTGCCAGCAGCCCATCACGATTCTTTGGCTACACCTTC. It is translated as CASSPSRFFGYTF.

The chain combines TRBV19 with TRBJ2-1; 7 nucleotides agree with TRBD1. The V and J ends lost 4 bases and 6 bases, in that order; junction bases with no gene match: 9. The CDR3 is 15 residues long. The V gene's germline CDR1 is LNHDA and CDR2 SQIVND (reference sequence). CDR3 protein: CASSSRQGRFNEQFF. The CDR3 DNA sequence: TGTGCCAGTAGTAGCAGACAGGGAAGGTTCAATGAGCAGTTCTTC. The variable domain in full, completed from reference TRBV19 and TRBJ2-1, reads DGGITQSPKYLFRKEGQNVTLSCEQNLNHDAMYWYRQDPGQGLRLIYYSQIVNDFQKGDIAEGYSVSREKKESFPLTVTSAQKNPTAFYLCASSSRQGRFNEQFFGPGTRLTVL.

CDR3 sequence: CASSISRAAQPQHF. CDR3 nucleotides: TGTGCCAGTAGTATCAGCAGGGCAGCCCAGCCCCAGCATTTT. V gene TRBV19 combines with J gene TRBJ1-5; D is perhaps TRBD1 (5 bases). CDR3 length: 14 residues. V lost 3 bases to trimming and J lost 7 bases, with 13 bases between them. Looked up from germline, CDR1 is LNHDA and CDR2 is SQIVND (reference sequence).

This clone has just a few counts. The chain is built from TRBV28 and TRBJ2-7; 7 bases line up with TRBD1. The CDR3 is made up of 13 amino acids. J gave up 2 bases and V 8 bases, and 6 bases lay outside the gene matches. Germline V gene sequence: CDR1 MDHEN, CDR2 SYDVKM. As DNA, the CDR3 is TGTGCCAGCGAACAGGGGAACACCTACGAGCAGTACTTC. Its translation is CASEQGNTYEQYF. The full variable domain, rest sourced from reference TRBV28 and TRBJ2-7, is DVKVTQSSRYLVKRTGEKVFLECVQDMDHENMFWYRQDPGLGLRLIYFSYDVKMKEKGDIPEGYSVSREKKERFSLILESASTNQTSMYLCASEQGNTYEQYFGPGTRLTVT.

The rearrangement joins TRBV27 to TRBJ1-1; weak D call: TRBD1 (5 bases). The CDR3 is 14 residues long. V was cut by 5 bases and J by 3 bases, with 13 bases left in between. From germline, CDR1 is MNHEY and CDR2 SMNVEV (reference sequence). CDR3 nucleotide sequence: TGTGCCAGCAGTCCCCGTCCGGGGCACACTGAAGCTTTCTTT. As protein: CASSPRPGHTEAFF.

This clone was picked up one time. The chain joins TRBV6-1 to TRBJ2-7, with TRBD1 matching over 10 bases. The germline CDR1 and CDR2 sequences are MNHNS and SASEGT. This CDR3 contains 13 residues. The junction had 2 bases not matched to a gene; V was cut back by 6 bases and J by 3 bases. CDR3 protein: CASSGDRGYEQYF. The DNA of the CDR3 is TGTGCCAGCAGCGGGGACAGGGGCTACGAGCAGTACTTC.

The chain carries TRBV6-5 and TRBJ1-1, with 9 bases lining up with TRBD1. V lost 4 bases and J lost 2; bases outside the gene matches: 8. Germline values: CDR1 MNHEY, CDR2 SVGAGI. This CDR3 is 16 amino acids long. CDR3 sequence: CASSSGQGFGNTEAFF. CDR3 coding DNA: TGTGCCAGCAGTTCGGGACAGGGCTTTGGAAACACTGAAGCTTTCTTT.

The rearrangement links TRBV7-9 to TRBJ1-2; D unclear. The V gene's germline CDR1 is SEHNR and CDR2 FQNEAQ (reference sequence). V was cut by 2 bases and J by 7 bases, with 17 bases left in between. The CDR3 has 15 residues. CDR3 in amino acids: CASSLLGEISGGYTF. The CDR3 nucleotides are TGTGCCAGCAGCTTACTTGGGGAAATAAGTGGTGGCTACACCTTC.

In nucleotides, the CDR3 is TGTGCCAGCAGCGCAGATCAACCCATAGCAGGGGCCCCCTCTGGAAACACCATATATTTT. The encoded protein is CASSADQPIAGAPSGNTIYF. The chain combines TRBV9 with TRBJ1-3, with D possibly TRBD1 on 6 matching bases. Germline CDR1 and CDR2: SGDLS and YYNGEE. The CDR3 has 20 residues. Trimming took 3 bases from V and 0 from J, leaving 25 bases between them.

The V gene is TRBV27, the J gene TRBJ1-4; tentative D call: TRBD1 (5 bases). With 6 bases removed from V and 5 bases from J, the gap between germline ends came to 16 bases. Germline V gene lookup returns CDR1 MNHEY and CDR2 SMNVEV (reference sequence). There are 15 residues in the CDR3. In DNA form, the CDR3 reads TGTGCCAGCAGCCAAACGGGGGGGAACAATGAAAAACTGTTTTTT. Translation gives CASSQTGGNNEKLFF. Variable domain in full (rest from reference TRBV27 and TRBJ1-4): EAQVTQNPRYLITVTGKKLTVTCSQNMNHEYMSWYRQDPGLGLRQIYYSMNVEVTDKGDVPEGYKVSRKEKRNFPLILESPSPNQTSLYFCASSQTGGNNEKLFFGSGTQLSVL.

The chain recombines TRBV30 with TRBJ1-5, with 7 bases that match TRBD1. This CDR3 spans 18 amino acids. With 0 bases clipped from V and 2 bases from J, the junction kept 13 bases outside the gene matches. The germline gives CDR1 GTSNPN, CDR2 SVGIG (reference sequence). CDR3 DNA: TGTGCCTGGAGTGTATTACCCCCAGGGGGATATGGCAATCAGCCCCAGCATTTT. It specifies CAWSVLPPGGYGNQPQHF.

The chain joins TRBV29-1 to TRBJ2-7; D not resolved. The germline V and J ends were trimmed by 4 bases and 5 bases, with 12 bases remaining between them. Germline values: CDR1 SQVTM, CDR2 ANQGSEA. This CDR3 has 12 amino acids. CDR3 sequence reads: CSVGNGYNEQYF. Here the CDR3 DNA reads TGCAGCGTTGGGAACGGGTACAACGAGCAGTACTTC.

The chain combines TRBV7-6 with TRBJ2-7; D possibly corresponds to TRBD2 (5 bases). V was cut by 5 bases and J by 7 bases, with 15 bases left in between. CDR1 and CDR2 from the germline V gene are SGHVS and FNYEAQ. CDR3 length equals 13 residues. The CDR3 nucleotides read TGTGCCAGCAGCCAAGACCCCTCGGGGGAGCAGTACTTC. Encoded protein: CASSQDPSGEQYF.

The V gene is TRBV2, the J gene TRBJ1-2, with D unclear. The CDR3 sequence is 13 residues long. V was pared by 2 bases and J by 2 bases, with 6 bases between. The germline gives CDR1 SNHLY, CDR2 FYNNEI. In DNA form, the CDR3 reads TGTGCCAGCAGTGAAATGGCCAACTATGGCTACACCTTC. This sequence encodes CASSEMANYGYTF.

The chain has TRBV28 and TRBJ2-2; 7 nucleotides line up with TRBD1. V was pared by 5 bases and J by 6 bases, with 15 bases of the junction left unmatched. Looked up from germline, CDR1 is MDHEN and CDR2 is SYDVKM. This CDR3 has 17 residues. The CDR3 here is CASSPPRTGLGPGELFF. Written as DNA, the CDR3 is TGTGCCAGCAGTCCCCCAAGGACAGGTTTGGGACCCGGGGAGCTGTTTTTT.

The chain employs TRBV27 and TRBJ1-1; a possible D gene is TRBD1 (5 bases). CDR1 is MNHEY and CDR2 is SMNVEV in the germline V gene (reference sequence). The CDR3 spans 15 residues. Trimming removed 5 bases from V and 5 bases from J, with 18 bases in between. CDR3: CASSPGSPSPTEAFF. The CDR3 DNA is TGTGCCAGCAGTCCAGGGAGCCCTAGCCCTACTGAAGCTTTCTTT.

V usage is TRBV6-5 and J usage is TRBJ2-7; D gene ambiguous. The V gene lost 6 bases and the J gene lost 1 base, with 13 bases spanning the gap. The CDR3 extends over 14 amino acids. Germline V gene sequence: CDR1 MNHEY, CDR2 SVGAGI. CDR3 in DNA: TGTGCCAGCAGCCCCGGTAGCCAATCCTACGAGCAGTACTTC. Translated, it gives CASSPGSQSYEQYF.

The V gene is TRBV27, the J gene TRBJ2-1, with D possibly being TRBD2 (6 bases). Trimming pared 6 bases from V and 2 bases from J, leaving 17 bases between. Looked up from germline, CDR1 is MNHEY and CDR2 is SMNVEV (reference sequence). The CDR3 has 16 residues. The CDR3: CASSRPSSATYNEQFF. CDR3 coding DNA: TGTGCCAGCAGCCGCCCCTCTAGCGCTACCTACAATGAGCAGTTCTTC.

The chain joins TRBV11-3 to TRBJ2-7, with TRBD2 matching over 7 bases. After removal of 5 bases from V and 5 bases from J, the junction contained 6 bases not matched to a gene. Germline CDR1 SGHNT, CDR2 YENEEA. The CDR3 is 13 amino acids. This chain's CDR3 is CASSRQAGNEQYF. CDR3 coding DNA: TGTGCCAGCAGCCGACAAGCGGGGAACGAGCAGTACTTC.

V usage is TRBV28 and J usage is TRBJ2-1; 10 positions agree with TRBD1. Looked up from germline, CDR1 is MDHEN and CDR2 is SYDVKM. This CDR3 has 12 residues. CDR3 nucleotide sequence: TGTGGCGCGGGACAGGGGTACAATGAGCAGTTCTTC. Translating it yields CGAGQGYNEQFF. Full variable domain (missing parts from reference TRBV28 and TRBJ2-1): DVKVTQSSRYLVKRTGEKVFLECVQDMDHENMFWYRQDPGLGLRLIYFSYDVKMKEKGDIPEGYSVSREKKERFSLILESASTNQTSMYLCGAGQGYNEQFFGPGTRLTVL.

V usage is TRBV28 and J usage is TRBJ2-5; 8 nucleotides agree with TRBD1. The junction had 6 bases not matched to a gene; V was cut back by 5 bases and J by 1 base. The CDR3 spans 15 residues. Germline V gene data show CDR1 as MDHEN and CDR2 as SYDVKM. CDR3 protein: CASSPGGHIQETQYF. The CDR3 coding sequence is TGTGCCAGCAGTCCAGGGGGCCACATCCAAGAGACCCAGTACTTC.

The chain employs TRBV6-1 and TRBJ1-5, with a weak D call TRBD1 (5 bases). V lost 6 bases, J lost 4 bases, and 16 bases lay in between. Germline V gives CDR1 MNHNS, CDR2 SASEGT. The CDR3 runs 15 residues. The CDR3 nucleotides are TGTGCCAGCAGGGGGAGGACACTACTAAATCAGCCCCAGCATTTT. Protein: CASRGRTLLNQPQHF.

This clone was observed a few times. The chain carries TRBV6-1 and TRBJ2-5; TRBD2 might be the D (6 bases). The CDR3 sequence is 13 residues long. CDR1 MNHNS and CDR2 SASEGT come from the germline V gene. The V gene lost 5 bases and the J gene lost 3 bases, with 10 bases spanning the gap. CDR3 DNA: TGTGCCAGCAGTTGGAGGGTAGAAGAGACCCAGTACTTC. Amino acids: CASSWRVEETQYF.